What follows are 7 T cell receptor beta chains derived from one specimen sequenced in a study of CD8+CD57+ T cells in acquired aplastic anemia. Researchers used genomic DNA as the template to profile TCR beta VDJ and CDR3. TCRdb reprocessed the reads with MiXCR, giving one entry per CDR3 protein. The data hold 250,000 to 300,000 distinct CDR3 sequences, with around 60% observed a single time. The sequenced sample was sorted CD4+, CD8+, or CD8+CD57+ T cells (not recorded which) from PBMCs. The receptor source for this set is a human donor with severe aplastic anemia or a healthy control (not recorded which).

The chain has TRBV7-9 and TRBJ2-3; D is uncertain. The V and J ends lost 1 base and 4 bases respectively, with 12 bases between them. Germline lookup yields CDR1 SEHNR and CDR2 FQNEAQ (reference sequence). CDR3 size: 15 residues. The CDR3 loop reads CASSLEQRRADTQYF. The CDR3 DNA reads as TGTGCCAGCAGCTTAGAACAGAGACGGGCAGATACGCAGTATTTT.

This clonotype was observed once. The chain combines TRBV7-9 with TRBJ2-3, with TRBD2 matching over 7 bases. Trimming removed 8 bases from V and 6 bases from J; junction bases left unmatched: 5. This CDR3 spans 12 amino acids. The V gene's germline CDR1 is SEHNR and CDR2 FQNEAQ (reference sequence). The CDR3 here is CASVFSGDTQYF. CDR3 nucleotide sequence: TGTGCCAGCGTCTTTAGCGGGGATACGCAGTATTTT.

The chain carries TRBV15 and TRBJ1-5; possibly TRBD1 for D (5 bases). V was shortened by 7 bases and J by 4 bases, with 11 bases between the two germline ends. The germline V gene has CDR1 LNHNV and CDR2 YYDKDF (reference sequence). The CDR3 has 13 residues. The CDR3 sequence is CATMGEGNQPQHF. The CDR3 coding sequence is TGTGCCACCATGGGGGAGGGGAATCAGCCCCAGCATTTT.

V usage is TRBV9 and J usage is TRBJ2-1; 7 nucleotides match TRBD2. CDR1 is SGDLS, CDR2 YYNGEE, per germline. This CDR3 has 14 amino acids. V lost 4 bases and J lost 8; bases outside the gene matches: 9. As DNA, the CDR3 is TGTGCCAGCAGCCTACGGACTAGTGGGCATGAGCAGTTCTTC. Translated: CASSLRTSGHEQFF.

In its sample, this clonotype was seen once. J is TRBJ1-1 and V is TRBV6-4, with D perhaps matching TRBD1 (5 bases). V was clipped by 0 bases and J by 4 bases, with 12 bases between them. This CDR3 has 15 residues. The germline V gene encodes CDR1 MRHNA and CDR2 SNTAGT. CDR3 sequence reads: CASSDSPGGSTEAFF. The DNA of the CDR3 is TGTGCCAGCAGTGACTCACCCGGGGGAAGCACTGAAGCTTTCTTT.

A few counts support this clonotype. The V gene is TRBV10-3, the J gene TRBJ1-1, with 7 bases lining up with TRBD1. With V trimmed by 0 bases and J by 5 bases, 6 bases remained unmatched. The CDR3 covers 15 residues. From germline, CDR1 is ENHRY and CDR2 SYGVKD. CDR3 bases: TGTGCCATCAGTGAGTCGGGGACAGTCGGGACTGAAGCTTTCTTT. It translates to CAISESGTVGTEAFF.

In its sample, this clonotype was seen many times. This chain joins TRBV7-9 and TRBJ1-4, with 7 bases lining up with TRBD1. The V and J ends lost 4 bases and 1 base, in that order; junction bases with no gene match: 3. The CDR3 runs 15 residues. Germline assignment: CDR1 SEHNR and CDR2 FQNEAQ (reference sequence). The chain's CDR3 is CASSSTGVTNEKLFF. Here the CDR3 DNA reads TGTGCCAGCAGCTCCACAGGGGTAACTAATGAAAAACTGTTTTTT.